Below, one T cell receptor beta chain is given with its context. TCRdb itself ran the RT-PCR reads through MiXCR, one entry per CDR3 protein. Found here are some 500,000 distinct CDR3 sequences, 16% of them singletons; the top ten hold 3% to 3.5%. These data come from a study of response to subunit inactivated influenza vaccine. Germline CDR1 is ENHRY and CDR2 is SYGVKD. CDR3 size: 15 residues. J was trimmed by 7 bases and V by 7 bases; bases with no gene match: 12. The starting material was CD4+ T cells sorted from PBMCs, obtained 23 to 25 months after vaccination. The rearrangement links TRBV10-3 to TRBJ2-1, with 8 bases aligning to TRBD2. The receptor's source is a man aged 50 to 69 who received an inactivated influenza vaccine. The CDR3 spells CAINPGGAVSNEQFF. DNA for the CDR3: TGTGCCATCAACCCCGGGGGGGCCGTTAGTAATGAGCAGTTCTTC.